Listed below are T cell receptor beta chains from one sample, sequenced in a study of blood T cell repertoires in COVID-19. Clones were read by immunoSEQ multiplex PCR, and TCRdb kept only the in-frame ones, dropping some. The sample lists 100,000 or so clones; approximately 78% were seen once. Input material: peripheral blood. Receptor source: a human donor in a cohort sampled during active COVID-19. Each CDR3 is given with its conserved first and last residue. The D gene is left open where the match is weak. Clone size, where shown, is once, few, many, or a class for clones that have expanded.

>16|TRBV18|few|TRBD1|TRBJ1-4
TGTGCCAGCTCCCACACGTTCGGGACAGGGGTTGAAAAACTGTTTTTT
CASSHTFGTGVEKLFF
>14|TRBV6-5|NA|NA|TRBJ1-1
TGTGCCAGCAGGAAAGTGGGGGGGAAATTCGTAACTTTCTTT
CASRKVGGKFVTFF
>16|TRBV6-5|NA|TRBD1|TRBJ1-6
TGTGCCAGCAGTTACTCGACCGGGACAGGGTCTTCACCCCTCCACTTT
CASSYSTGTGSSPLHF
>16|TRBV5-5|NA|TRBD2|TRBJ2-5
TGTGCCAGCAGCTTGGGACTAGCGGCCAATCAAGAGACCCAGTACTTC
CASSLGLAANQETQYF
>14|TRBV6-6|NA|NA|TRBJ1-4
TGTGCCAGCAGCCAAGAAACTAGAGGTGAAAAACTGTTTTTT
CASSQETRGEKLFF
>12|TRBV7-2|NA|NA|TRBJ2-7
TGTGCCAGCAGCTTAACCGGTTACGAGCAGTACTTC
CASSLTGYEQYF
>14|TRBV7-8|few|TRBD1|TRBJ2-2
TGTGCCAGCAGAGAAACTACAGGGGGCGTGGAGCTGTTTTTT
CASRETTGGVELFF
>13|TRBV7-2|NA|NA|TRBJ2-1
TGTGCCAGCAGCTTACTGGGGCGGAATGAGCAGTTCTTC
CASSLLGRNEQFF
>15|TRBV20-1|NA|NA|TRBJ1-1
TGCAGTGCTAGTCGTGGAGGCAGCCGAAACACTGAAGCTTTCTTT
CSASRGGSRNTEAFF
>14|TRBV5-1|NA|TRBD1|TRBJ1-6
TGCGCCAGCAGCTTCGGACAGGGGGATTCACCCCTCCACTTT
CASSFGQGDSPLHF
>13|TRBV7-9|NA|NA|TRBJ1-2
TGTGCCAGCAGCCCCCAGGGGCACTATGGCTACACCTTC
CASSPQGHYGYTF
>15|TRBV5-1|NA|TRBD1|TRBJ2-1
TGCGCCAGCAGGTTTACCACAGGGGGTCGGGATGAGCAGTTCTTC
CASRFTTGGRDEQFF
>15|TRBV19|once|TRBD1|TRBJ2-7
TGTGCCAGTAGCTTCCGGACAGGGGCATCCTACGAGCAGTACTTC
CASSFRTGASYEQYF
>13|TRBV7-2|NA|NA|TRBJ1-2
TGTGCCAGCAGCTTAGCCCGTAACTATGGCTACACCTTC
CASSLARNYGYTF
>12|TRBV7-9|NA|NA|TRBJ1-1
TGTGCCAGCAGCTTAGGGGGGCCGGAAGCTTTCTTT
CASSLGGPEAFF
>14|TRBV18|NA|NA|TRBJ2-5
TGTGCCAGCTCACTACAAAGTGGCGGTGAGACCCAGTACTTC
CASSLQSGGETQYF
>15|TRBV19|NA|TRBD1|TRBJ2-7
TGTGCCAGTAGTAAGCAGCCCGGGACAGGGGACGAGCAGTACTTC
CASSKQPGTGDEQYF
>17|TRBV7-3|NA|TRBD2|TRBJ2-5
TGTGCCAGCAGCCCTTTCCGGACTAGCGGGGGGGAAGAGACCCAGTACTTC
CASSPFRTSGGEETQYF
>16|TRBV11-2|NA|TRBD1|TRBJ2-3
TGTGCCAGCAGCTTGGGCAGGGGGCTCAACACAGATACGCAGTATTTT
CASSLGRGLNTDTQYF
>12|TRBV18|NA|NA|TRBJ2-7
TGTGCCAGCTCACCATCAGAATACGAGCAGTACTTC
CASSPSEYEQYF
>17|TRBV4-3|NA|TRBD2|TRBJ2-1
TGCGCCAGCAGCCAAGATTGGGCTAGCGGGGGTTACAATGAGCAGTTCTTC
CASSQDWASGGYNEQFF
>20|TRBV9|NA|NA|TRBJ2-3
TGTGCCAGCAGCCCGAAAGACAGAAAACCCCACCATTACTACACAGATACGCAGTATTTT
CASSPKDRKPHHYYTDTQYF
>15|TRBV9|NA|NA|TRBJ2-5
TGTGCCAGCAGCGCAACTTCTGGGGGGCAAGAGACCCAGTACTTC
CASSATSGGQETQYF
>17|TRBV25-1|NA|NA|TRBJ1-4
TGTGCCAGCAGTGAATATATGGGGGGGCCGACTAATGAAAAACTGTTTTTT
CASSEYMGGPTNEKLFF
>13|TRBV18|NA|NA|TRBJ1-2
TGTGCCAGCTCACAACAGGGAGTCTATGGCTACACCTTC
CASSQQGVYGYTF
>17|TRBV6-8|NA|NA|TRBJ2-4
TGTGCCAGCATCCAAGGGGGACATCGTTTAGCCAAAAACATTCAGTACTTC
CASIQGGHRLAKNIQYF
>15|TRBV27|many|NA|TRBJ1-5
TGTGCCAGCAGTTTCGCACAGGGTGCGGAGCAGCCCCAGCATTTT
CASSFAQGAEQPQHF
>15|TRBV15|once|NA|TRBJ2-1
TGTGCCACCAGCAGAGATGATAGGCCAGGGGATGAGCAGTTCTTC
CATSRDDRPGDEQFF
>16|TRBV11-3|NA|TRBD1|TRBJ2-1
TGTGCCAGCAGCCTCCGGACAGGAGGAGTAATAAATGAGCAGTTCTTC
CASSLRTGGVINEQFF
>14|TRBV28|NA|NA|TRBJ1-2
TGTGCCAGCAGTTTAGATCGGGGAAACTATGGCTACACCTTC
CASSLDRGNYGYTF
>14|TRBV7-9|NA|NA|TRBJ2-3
TGTGCCAGCAGCCCAAGCGCCACCGCAGATACGCAGTATTTT
CASSPSATADTQYF
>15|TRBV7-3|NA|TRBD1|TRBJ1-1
TGTGCCAGCTCGGAGCGAACAGGGGTGACCACTGAAGCTTTCTTT
CASSERTGVTTEAFF
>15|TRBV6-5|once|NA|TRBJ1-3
TGTGCCAGCAGTTGGAGACAGGCCTCTGGAAACACCATATATTTT
CASSWRQASGNTIYF
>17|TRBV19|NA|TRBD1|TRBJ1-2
TGTGCCAGTAGTTCCTATTCCGACAGGGCTAGAAACTATGGCTACACCTTC
CASSSYSDRARNYGYTF
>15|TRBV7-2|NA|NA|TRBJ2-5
TGTGCCAGCAGCCACGCGGATGCGGGCCGGGAGACCCAGTACTTC
CASSHADAGRETQYF
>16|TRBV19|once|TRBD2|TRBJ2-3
TGTGCCACTACGGGACTAGCGGGGGGGGGCACAGATACGCAGTATTTT
CATTGLAGGGTDTQYF
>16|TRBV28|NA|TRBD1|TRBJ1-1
TGTGCCAGCAGTTTCCTCGGGACAGGGAGAAGCACTGAAGCTTTCTTT
CASSFLGTGRSTEAFF
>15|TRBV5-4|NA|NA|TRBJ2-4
TGTGCCAGCAGCTTGAGAGCGGGACAAAAAAACATTCAGTACTTC
CASSLRAGQKNIQYF
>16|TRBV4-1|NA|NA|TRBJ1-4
TGCGCCAGCAGCCAAGCGGAACGGGTCGGCAACGAAAAACTGTTTTTT
CASSQAERVGNEKLFF
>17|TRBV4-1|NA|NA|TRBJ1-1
TGCGCCAGCAGCCATTTATATCGCGAGCGAGAGAACACTGAAGCTTTCTTT
CASSHLYRERENTEAFF
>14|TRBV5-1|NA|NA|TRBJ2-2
TGCGCCAGCAGCTTAACGGGTCTCACCGGGGAGCTGTTTTTT
CASSLTGLTGELFF
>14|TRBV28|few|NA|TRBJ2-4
TGTGCCAGCAGCGCAGCAGGAGCCAAAAACATTCAGTACTTC
CASSAAGAKNIQYF
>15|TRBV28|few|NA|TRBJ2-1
TGTGCCAGCAGTTTATGGGGGGCCTCCTACAATGAGCAGTTCTTC
CASSLWGASYNEQFF
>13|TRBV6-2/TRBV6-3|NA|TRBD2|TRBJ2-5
TGTGCCAGCAGTAAGCGGGGGTTGGAGACCCAGTACTTC
CASSKRGLETQYF
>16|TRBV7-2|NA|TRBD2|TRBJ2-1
TGTGCCAGCAGCGCAGCGGGGGGGCAGGTTTACAATGAGCAGTTCTTC
CASSAAGGQVYNEQFF
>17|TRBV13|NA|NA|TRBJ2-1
TGTGCCAGCAGCTTAATTAGGGGCCATTCCTCCTACAATGAGCAGTTCTTC
CASSLIRGHSSYNEQFF
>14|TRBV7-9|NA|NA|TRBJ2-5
TGTGCCAGCAGCTACTCGGACAGCCAAGAGACCCAGTACTTC
CASSYSDSQETQYF
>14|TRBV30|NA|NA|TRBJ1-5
TGTGCCTGGAGTGTTGTTCAATCATCTCAGCCCCAGCATTTT
CAWSVVQSSQPQHF
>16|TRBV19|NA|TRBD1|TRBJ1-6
TGTGCCAGTAGCCTCTCCGGGACAGGGTATAATTCACCCCTCCACTTT
CASSLSGTGYNSPLHF
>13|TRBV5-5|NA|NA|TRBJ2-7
TGTGCCAGCAGCCTGCGACAGGCCTACGAGCAGTACTTC
CASSLRQAYEQYF
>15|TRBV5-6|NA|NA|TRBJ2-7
TGTGCCAGCAGCTTTTTTGGGCAGGGAAAGTACGAGCAGTACTTC
CASSFFGQGKYEQYF
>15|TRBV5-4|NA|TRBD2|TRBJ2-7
TGTGCCAGCAGCCTACAAGCGGGGGGATCCTACGAGCAGTACTTC
CASSLQAGGSYEQYF
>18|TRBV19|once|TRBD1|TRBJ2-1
TGTGCCAGTAGTATGCCGGGACAGGGGTATTTCACCTACAATGAGCAGTTCTTC
CASSMPGQGYFTYNEQFF
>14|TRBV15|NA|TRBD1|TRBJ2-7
TGTGCCACCACCCCGGACAGGGGAGGCGACGAGCAGTACTTC
CATTPDRGGDEQYF
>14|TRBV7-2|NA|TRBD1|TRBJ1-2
TGTGCCAGCAGCTACAAGACAGGGGAGGAGGGCTACACCTTC
CASSYKTGEEGYTF
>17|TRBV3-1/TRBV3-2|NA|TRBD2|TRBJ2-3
TGTGCCAGCAGCCAACAGTCAGGGCTAGCGGGGCGAGATACGCAGTATTTT
CASSQQSGLAGRDTQYF
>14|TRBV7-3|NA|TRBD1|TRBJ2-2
TGTGCCAGCAGCAAAACAGGGGAAACCGGGGAGCTGTTTTTT
CASSKTGETGELFF
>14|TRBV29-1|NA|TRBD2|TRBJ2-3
TGCAGCGTTGAGCCGGGGAGGGGCACAGATACGCAGTATTTT
CSVEPGRGTDTQYF
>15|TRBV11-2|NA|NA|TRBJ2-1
TGTGCCAGCAGCCGGGACTTTAGCTCCTACAATGAGCAGTTCTTC
CASSRDFSSYNEQFF
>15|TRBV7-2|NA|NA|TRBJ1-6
TGTGCCAGCAGCTTATTCCGGACACGCAATTCACCCCTCCACTTT
CASSLFRTRNSPLHF